This entry lists 24 T cell receptor beta chains sequenced from one sample in a study of T cells expressing NK-cell markers. TCRdb re-called the 5' RACE reads and catalogs CDR3 proteins one per entry, DNA excluded. Here the sample table reports about 390,000 distinct CDR3 sequences. The sequencing input was blood T cells: a sorted CD56 or NKG2C T cell subset, CD4+ or CD8+ T cells, or bulk PBMC T cells (not recorded which). These receptors were obtained from a woman aged 45 to 65 in good health.

V gene TRBV5-6 combines with J gene TRBJ2-7; TCRdb names TRBD2, which stays unverified in the absence of DNA. CDR3 length: 16 residues. CDR1 is SGHDT and CDR2 is YYEEEE in the germline V gene. The CDR3 reads CASSLRLAGSSYEQYF.

This CDR3 is CASSQPHRGRNTGELFF. The chain recombines TRBV3-1 with TRBJ2-2; TCRdb names TRBD1, which stays unverified in the absence of DNA. The CDR3 extends over 17 amino acids. CDR1 is LGHDT, CDR2 YNNKEL, per germline (reference sequence).

The chain is built from TRBV24-1 and TRBJ2-1; the D gene TCRdb calls, TRBD2, cannot be checked with no DNA. Germline V gene sequence: CDR1 KGHDR, CDR2 SFDVKD. The CDR3 covers 15 residues. The CDR3 region is CATSDFPWRRNEQFF.

The genes are TRBV3-1 and TRBJ2-7; TCRdb proposes TRBD1, but this gene call is untestable without DNA. The germline gives CDR1 LGHDT, CDR2 YNNKEL (reference sequence). The CDR3 has 14 residues. The CDR3 reads CASSPSRQSYEQYF.

The J gene is TRBJ2-2, the V gene TRBV11-1; no DNA is available, so the TRBD2 call from TCRdb remains unchecked. The CDR3 length is 15 residues. Germline CDR1 and CDR2: SGHAT and FQDESV (reference sequence). CDR3 region: CASSSLTGGTGELFF. Drawing the rest from reference TRBV11-1 and TRBJ2-2, the complete variable domain is EAEVAQSPRYKITEKSQAVAFWCDPISGHATLYWYRQILGQGPELLVQFQDESVVDDSQLPKDRFSAERLKGVDSTLKIQPAELGDSAMYLCASSSLTGGTGELFFGEGSRLTVL.

The chain couples TRBV18 to TRBJ2-6. The CDR3 has 16 residues. Germline V CDR1 and CDR2: KGHSH, LQKENI. Here the CDR3 reads CASSPLQSSGANVLTF. Full variable domain (missing parts from reference TRBV18 and TRBJ2-6): NAGVMQNPRHLVRRRGQEARLRCSPMKGHSHVYWYRQLPEEGLKFMVYLQKENIIDESGMPKERFSAEFPKEGPSILRIQQVVRGDSAAYFCASSPLQSSGANVLTFGAGSRLTVL.

This chain uses TRBV7-8 with TRBJ2-7; TCRdb indicates TRBD1, and absent DNA this call remains unverified. CDR1 is SGHVS and CDR2 is FQNEAQ in the germline V gene. The CDR3 is 13 amino acids. The CDR3 reads CASHRVGSYEQYF.

The chain combines TRBV7-2 with TRBJ2-5; without DNA, the TCRdb call of TRBD2 cannot be checked. The germline V gene has CDR1 SGHTA and CDR2 FQGNSA. The CDR3 sequence is 18 residues long. The CDR3 region is CASSIAGTSGIALKTQYF.

The rearrangement uses TRBV25-1 and TRBJ2-4; lacking DNA, the TRBD1 call made by TCRdb goes unchecked. The CDR3 covers 15 residues. Looked up from germline, CDR1 is MGHDK and CDR2 is SYGVNS. The CDR3 region is CASSESGRSKNIQYF.

This CDR3 is CASSLSINSGQNYGYTF. The chain is built from TRBV27 and TRBJ1-2. The CDR3 sequence is 17 residues long. CDR1 is MNHEY and CDR2 is SMNVEV in the germline V gene (reference sequence).

CDR3 protein: CSVDYLAGEGNEQFF. The gene calls are TRBV29-1 and TRBJ2-1; TCRdb designates TRBD2, a call that cannot be tested without DNA. Germline CDR1 is SQVTM and CDR2 is ANQGSEA. The CDR3 is 15 amino acids.

The V and J genes are TRBV15 and TRBJ1-2. The CDR3 sequence is 13 residues long. Germline lookup yields CDR1 LNHNV and CDR2 YYDKDF (reference sequence). This chain's CDR3 is CATSRGPNYGYTF.

This chain joins TRBV5-1 and TRBJ2-1; without DNA, the TCRdb call of TRBD2 cannot be checked. CDR3 length equals 19 residues. Germline CDR1 is SGHRS and CDR2 is YFSETQ. The CDR3 is CASSLAASGRARSYNEQFF.

V and J are TRBV6-5 and TRBJ2-7; checking the TCRdb D call of TRBD1 is not possible without DNA. Germline values: CDR1 MNHEY, CDR2 SVGAGI. CDR3 length: 12 amino acids. The chain's CDR3 is CASSEGLREQYF.

This CDR3 reads CAISQISFTGELFF. This chain connects TRBV10-3 to TRBJ2-2. This CDR3 contains 14 residues. From germline, CDR1 is ENHRY and CDR2 SYGVKD.

This sequence joins TRBV11-2 and TRBJ2-5; TCRdb indicates TRBD1, and absent DNA this call remains unverified. Looked up from germline, CDR1 is SGHAT and CDR2 is FQNNGV. The CDR3 contains 16 residues. The CDR3 spells CASSARGTGEQETQYF.

The rearrangement joins TRBV14 to TRBJ2-1; TCRdb designates TRBD2, a call that cannot be tested without DNA. Germline V CDR1 and CDR2: SGHDN, FVKESK. There are 15 residues in the CDR3. The CDR3: CASSQDSAGYNEQFF.

This sequence joins TRBV20-1 and TRBJ1-2; there is no DNA to check the TCRdb D call of TRBD1. Germline V gene data show CDR1 as DFQATT and CDR2 as SNEGSKA (reference sequence). The CDR3 is made up of 17 amino acids. The CDR3 region is CSVRTRGQGAGSDGYTF.

This rearrangement joins TRBV5-1 to TRBJ2-7; TCRdb outputs TRBD2, but without DNA this stays unchecked. The CDR3 consists of 18 residues. Per the germline V gene, CDR1 is SGHRS and CDR2 is YFSETQ. The CDR3 sequence: CASSLAASGKGGPGEQYF. The variable domain in full, completed from reference TRBV5-1 and TRBJ2-7, reads KAGVTQTPRYLIKTRGQQVTLSCSPISGHRSVSWYQQTPGQGLQFLFEYFSETQRNKGNFPGRFSGRQFSNSRSEMNVSTLELGDSALYLCASSLAASGKGGPGEQYFGPGTRLTVT.

The gene calls are TRBV29-1 and TRBJ2-3; the TCRdb D gene call, TRBD2, has no DNA to confirm it. This CDR3 has 13 residues. CDR1 and CDR2 from the germline V gene are SQVTM and ANQGSEA. The CDR3 here is CSVRDSGADTQYF.

This CDR3 is CASSMMVGAYEQYF. This chain connects TRBV4-1 to TRBJ2-7; no DNA is available, so the TRBD1 call from TCRdb remains unchecked. CDR3 length equals 14 residues. Germline V lookup: CDR1 MGHRA, CDR2 YSYEKL.

The rearrangement links TRBV24-1 to TRBJ1-5; checking the TCRdb D call of TRBD1 is not possible without DNA. The CDR3 has 14 amino acids. Germline CDR1 KGHDR, CDR2 SFDVKD. CDR3 protein: CATSGGFSNQPQHF.

The chain uses TRBV7-9 and TRBJ2-6. The CDR3 runs 13 residues. Germline CDR1 is SEHNR and CDR2 is FQNEAQ (reference sequence). The CDR3 reads CASIPEWANVLTF.

This chain uses TRBV5-6 with TRBJ1-5; TCRdb calls TRBD1, which cannot be checked without DNA. The germline gives CDR1 SGHDT, CDR2 YYEEEE. This CDR3 comprises 15 residues. The chain's CDR3 is CASSLTGRANQPQHF.